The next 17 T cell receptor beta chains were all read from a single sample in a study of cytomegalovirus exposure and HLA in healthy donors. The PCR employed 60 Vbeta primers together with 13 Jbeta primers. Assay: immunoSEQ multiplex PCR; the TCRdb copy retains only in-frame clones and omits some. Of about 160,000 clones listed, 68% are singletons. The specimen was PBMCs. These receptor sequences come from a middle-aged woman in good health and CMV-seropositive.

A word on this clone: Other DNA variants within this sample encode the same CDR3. The chain's CDR3 is CASSLGLNTEAFF. The CDR3 coding sequence is TGTGCCAGCAGCTTAGGGCTGAACACTGAAGCTTTCTTT. The chain employs TRBV11-2 and TRBJ1-1; D gene uncertain. Germline V gene data show CDR1 as SGHAT and CDR2 as FQNNGV. CDR3 length: 13 amino acids. V lost 1 base and J lost 0, with 3 bases in between.

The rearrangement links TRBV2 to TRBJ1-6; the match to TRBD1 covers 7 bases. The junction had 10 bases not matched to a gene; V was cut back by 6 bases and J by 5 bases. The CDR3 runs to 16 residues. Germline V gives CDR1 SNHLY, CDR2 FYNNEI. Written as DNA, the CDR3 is TGTGCCAGCAGGACAAACCGACAGGGAGATAATTCACCCCTCCACTTT. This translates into CASRTNRQGDNSPLHF. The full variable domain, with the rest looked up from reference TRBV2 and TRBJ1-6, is EPEVTQTPSHQVTQMGQEVILRCVPISNHLYFYWYRQILGQKVEFLVSFYNNEISEKSEIFDDQFSVERPDGSNFTLKIRSTKLEDSAMYFCASRTNRQGDNSPLHFGNGTRLTVT.

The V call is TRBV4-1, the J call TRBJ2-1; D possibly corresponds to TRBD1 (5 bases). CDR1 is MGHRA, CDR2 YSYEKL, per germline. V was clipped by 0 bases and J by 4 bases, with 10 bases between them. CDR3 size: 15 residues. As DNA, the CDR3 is TGCGCCAGCAGCCAAGATCTGGACATATACAATGAGCAGTTCTTC. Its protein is CASSQDLDIYNEQFF.

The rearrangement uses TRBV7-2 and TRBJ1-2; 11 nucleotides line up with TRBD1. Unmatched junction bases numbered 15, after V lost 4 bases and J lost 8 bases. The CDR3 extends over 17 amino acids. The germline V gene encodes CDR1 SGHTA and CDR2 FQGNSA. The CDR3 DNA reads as TGTGCCAGCAGCTCATTGCTAACCAAGGACAGGGGGCGCGGCTACACCTTC. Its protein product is CASSSLLTKDRGRGYTF.

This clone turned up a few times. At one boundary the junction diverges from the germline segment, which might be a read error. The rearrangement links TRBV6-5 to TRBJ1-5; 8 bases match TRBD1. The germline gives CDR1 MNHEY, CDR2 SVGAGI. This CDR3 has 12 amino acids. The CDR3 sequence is CARGQGRQPQNF. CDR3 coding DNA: TGTGCCAGAGGACAGGGAAGGCAGCCCCAGAATTTT.

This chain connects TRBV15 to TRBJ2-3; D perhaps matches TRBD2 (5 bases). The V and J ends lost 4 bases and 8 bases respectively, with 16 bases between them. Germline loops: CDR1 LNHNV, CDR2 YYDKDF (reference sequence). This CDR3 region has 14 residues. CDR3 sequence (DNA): TGTGCCACCAGCATCTCAGGCCCGCGGGCTACGCAGTATTTT. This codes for CATSISGPRATQYF. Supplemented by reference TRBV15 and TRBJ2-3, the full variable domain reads DAMVIQNPRYQVTQFGKPVTLSCSQTLNHNVMYWYQQKSSQAPKLLFHYYDKDFNNEADTPDNFQSRRPNTSFCFLDIRSPGLGDTAMYLCATSISGPRATQYFGPGTRLTVL.

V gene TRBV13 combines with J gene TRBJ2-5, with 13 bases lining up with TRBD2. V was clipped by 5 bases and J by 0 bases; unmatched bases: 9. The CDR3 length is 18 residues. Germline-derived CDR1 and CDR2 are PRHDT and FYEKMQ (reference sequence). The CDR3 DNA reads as TGTGCCAGCAGCCACCTAGGGGGACTAGCGGGGAACCAAGAGACCCAGTACTTC. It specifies CASSHLGGLAGNQETQYF.

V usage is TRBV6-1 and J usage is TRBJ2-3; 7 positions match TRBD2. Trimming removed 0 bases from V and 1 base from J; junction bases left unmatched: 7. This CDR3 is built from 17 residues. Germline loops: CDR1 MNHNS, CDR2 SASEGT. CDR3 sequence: CASSEALWLAGTDTQYF. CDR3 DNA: TGTGCCAGCAGTGAAGCGCTCTGGCTAGCGGGCACAGATACGCAGTATTTT.

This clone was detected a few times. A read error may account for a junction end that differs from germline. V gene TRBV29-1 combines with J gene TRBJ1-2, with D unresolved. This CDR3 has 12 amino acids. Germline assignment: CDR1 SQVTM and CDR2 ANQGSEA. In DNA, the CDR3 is TGCAGCGTTGTCAGGACCGACTATGGCTACCCCTTC. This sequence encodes CSVVRTDYGYPF.

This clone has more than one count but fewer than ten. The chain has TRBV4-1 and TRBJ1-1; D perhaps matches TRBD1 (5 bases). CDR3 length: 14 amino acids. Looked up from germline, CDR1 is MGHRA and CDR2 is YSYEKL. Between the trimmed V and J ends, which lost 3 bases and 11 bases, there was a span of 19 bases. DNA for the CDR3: TGCGCCAGCAGCCAGGTTCTAGGGGCCTTCGTTGCTTTCTTT. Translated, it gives CASSQVLGAFVAFF.

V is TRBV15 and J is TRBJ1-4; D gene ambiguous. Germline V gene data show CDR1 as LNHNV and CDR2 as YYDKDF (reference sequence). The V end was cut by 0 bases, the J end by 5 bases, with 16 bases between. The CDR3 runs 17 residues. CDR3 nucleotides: TGTGCCACCAGCAGAGACCTATCCCGCGGGCAGAATGAAAAACTGTTTTTT. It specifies CATSRDLSRGQNEKLFF.

The CDR3: CASSFPPVNTEAFF. CDR3 DNA: TGTGCCAGCAGCTTCCCCCCGGTGAACACTGAAGCTTTCTTT. The rearrangement joins TRBV7-6 to TRBJ1-1; D is unclear. The ends were cut back, 3 bases at V and 0 bases at J, with 8 bases in the middle. The V gene's germline CDR1 is SGHVS and CDR2 FNYEAQ. This CDR3 comprises 14 residues.

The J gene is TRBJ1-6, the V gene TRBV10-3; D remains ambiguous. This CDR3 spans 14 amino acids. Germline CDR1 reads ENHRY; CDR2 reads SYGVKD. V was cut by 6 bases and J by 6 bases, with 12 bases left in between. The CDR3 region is CAIRSGSPNSPLHF. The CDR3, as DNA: TGTGCCATCAGATCGGGGTCACCTAATTCACCCCTCCACTTT.

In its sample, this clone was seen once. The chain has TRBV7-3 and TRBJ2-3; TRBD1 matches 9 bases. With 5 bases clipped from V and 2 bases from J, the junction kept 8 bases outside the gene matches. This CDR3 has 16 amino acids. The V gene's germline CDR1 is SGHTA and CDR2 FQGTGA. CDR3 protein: CASSKWTGADTDTQYF. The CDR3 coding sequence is TGTGCCAGCAGCAAATGGACAGGGGCGGACACAGATACGCAGTATTTT. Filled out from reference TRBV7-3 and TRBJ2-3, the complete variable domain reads GAGVSQTPSNKVTEKGKYVELRCDPISGHTALYWYRQSLGQGPEFLIYFQGTGAADDSGLPNDRFFAVRPEGSVSTLKIQRTERGDSAVYLCASSKWTGADTDTQYFGPGTRLTVL.

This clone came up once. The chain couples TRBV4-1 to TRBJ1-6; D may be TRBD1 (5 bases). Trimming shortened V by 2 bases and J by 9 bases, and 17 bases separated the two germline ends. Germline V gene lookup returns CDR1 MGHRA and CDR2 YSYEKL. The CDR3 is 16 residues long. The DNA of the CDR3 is TGCGCCAGCAGCCAAACTGCCAGGGCTGAGGTTTCACCCCTCCACTTT. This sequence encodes CASSQTARAEVSPLHF.

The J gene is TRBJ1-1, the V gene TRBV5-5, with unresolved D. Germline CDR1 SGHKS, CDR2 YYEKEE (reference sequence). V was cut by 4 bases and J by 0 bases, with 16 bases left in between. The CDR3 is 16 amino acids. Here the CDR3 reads CASSPSLVILNTEAFF. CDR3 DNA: TGTGCCAGCAGCCCCTCCCTAGTTATTTTGAACACTGAAGCTTTCTTT.

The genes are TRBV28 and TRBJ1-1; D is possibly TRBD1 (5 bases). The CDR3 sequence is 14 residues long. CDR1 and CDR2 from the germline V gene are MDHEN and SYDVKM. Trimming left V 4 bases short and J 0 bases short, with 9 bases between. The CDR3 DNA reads TGTGCCAGCAGTTCGGCAGGGATGAACACTGAAGCTTTCTTT. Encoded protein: CASSSAGMNTEAFF.